These 2 T cell receptor beta chains were sequenced from one sample in a study of blood T cell repertoires in COVID-19 (dated by TCRdb to about 2020). The receptor library was made with the immunoSEQ multiplex PCR assay. TCRdb re-hosts the immuneACCESS table, in-frame sequences only. Its copies lack some clones; in the studies checked, an unresolved V gene accounts for under half of them, and the cause for the rest is not known. The sample has over 250,000 clones on record, over 80% of them singletons. The ten largest account for 6.3% of the sample. Sequencing was done on a sample of peripheral blood. Every receptor here comes from a woman in her forties or fifties with COVID-19, enrolled during active disease.

This clone appeared a single time. The chain links TRBV5-6 to TRBJ2-5, with D possibly being TRBD2 (6 bases). Trimming pared 3 bases from V and 5 bases from J, leaving 14 bases between. The CDR3 extends over 14 amino acids. Germline-derived CDR1 and CDR2 are SGHDT and YYEEEE. CDR3 in DNA: TGTGCCAGCAGCTCCCGGCGGGAAGGGGAGACCCAGTACTTC. Protein product: CASSSRREGETQYF.

This rearrangement joins TRBV6-1 to TRBJ1-5; 7 bases are shared with TRBD1. The CDR3 totals 13 residues. CDR1 is MNHNS and CDR2 is SASEGT in the germline V gene. V dropped 6 bases and J dropped 5; count of bases not matched to a gene: 4. In DNA, the CDR3 is TGTGCCAGCAGCATCGACAGGGATCAGCCCCAGCATTTT. Protein: CASSIDRDQPQHF.